This T cell receptor (beta chain) was found in a study of T cell changes during pregnancy in multiple sclerosis. Per the germline V gene, CDR1 is SGHVS and CDR2 is FNYEAQ. This CDR3 contains 12 residues. The V end lost 1 base, the J end lost 11 bases, and 11 bases lay between the germline ends. Profiling relied on immunoSEQ multiplex PCR, and the TCRdb table lists in-frame clones only, not all of them. Seen here are some 100,000 clones, about 94% observed once, and the top ten hold 0.7% to 0.9%. This chain links TRBV7-6 with TRBJ1-1; D is undetermined. The starting material was peripheral blood, obtained before pregnancy. The clonotype was recovered from a female donor with multiple sclerosis, enrolled in a pregnancy study. CDR3 DNA: TGTGCCAGCAGCTTAGGGGGAGGGTTCGCTTTCTTT. Its translation is CASSLGGGFAFF.